This T cell receptor beta chain appears in the sequencing data of a study of blood T cell repertoires in COVID-19. Overall study: The United States, Italy and Spain provided the acute and convalescent COVID-19 samples.

Method: immunoSEQ multiplex PCR; TCRdb's copy keeps in-frame clones and lacks some. The table lists about 130,000 clones, more than 75% of them singletons. As for this clone: The junction does not match germline at one end; this may be a read error.

Sequenced material: peripheral blood. This clonotype was sampled from a woman in her 50s who had recovered from COVID-19.

CDR3: CASSGRDRGDYDYTF. Written as DNA, the CDR3 is TGTGCCAGCAGCGGCAGGGACAGGGGTGACTATGACTACACCTTC. This chain joins TRBV7-9 and TRBJ1-2; 10 positions match TRBD1. The CDR3 has 15 amino acids. Germline lookup yields CDR1 SEHNR and CDR2 FQNEAQ (reference sequence).